A selection of T cell receptor beta chains follows, all from one sample in a study of early T cells in non-severe SARS-CoV-2 infection. TCRdb reprocessed the 5' RACE reads with MiXCR, giving one entry per CDR3 protein. The table records about 29,000 distinct CDR3 sequences, about 5.7% of them present only once. The sample comprised whole blood. The receptors shown here come from an adult who was a healthcare worker with PCR-confirmed SARS-CoV-2 infection or an uninfected control (not recorded which). CDR3s include the opening cysteine and the closing phenylalanine or tryptophan. A D gene is named only where the DNA matches it firmly. Clone sizes are given selectively: once, few, many, or a class where the clone is expanded.

V	J	size	D	CDR3	DNA
TRBV11-2	TRBJ2-5	many	NA	CASSSSGETQYF	TGTGCCAGCAGCTCTAGTGGAGAGACCCAGTACTTC
TRBV6-2/TRBV6-3	TRBJ2-7	NA	TRBD2	CASTYPATSGSYEQYF	TGTGCCAGCACTTACCCCGCGACTAGCGGCTCCTACGAGCAGTACTTC
TRBV5-6	TRBJ1-6	many	TRBD1	CASSSRDRDTSPLHF	TGTGCCAGCAGCTCCAGGGACAGGGATACTTCACCCCTCCACTTT
TRBV7-3	TRBJ2-2	NA	NA	CASSLTRTGELFF	TGTGCCAGCAGCTTAACCAGGACCGGGGAGCTGTTTTTT
TRBV6-5	TRBJ1-6	NA	NA	CASTLRGDRRSYNSPLHF	TGTGCCAGCACCCTCCGGGGGGACCGCCGCTCCTATAATTCACCCCTCCACTTT
TRBV19	TRBJ2-1	many	NA	CASSIGQSNYNEQFF	TGTGCCAGTAGTATCGGGCAATCAAATTACAATGAGCAGTTCTTC
TRBV29-1	TRBJ1-1	many	NA	CSVEQGNTEAFF	TGCAGCGTTGAACAGGGTAACACTGAAGCTTTCTTT
TRBV14	TRBJ1-3	many	NA	CASSQENGRRSDF	TGTGCCAGCAGCCAAGAGAATGGGAGGAGATCGGATTTT
TRBV6-5	TRBJ1-2	many	NA	CASSSAGYGYTF	TGTGCCAGCAGTTCCGCAGGCTATGGCTACACCTTC
TRBV28	TRBJ2-3	many	NA	CASSLAQVDTQYF	TGTGCCAGCAGCCTCGCCCAGGTAGATACGCAGTATTTT
TRBV3-1	TRBJ2-3	many	NA	CASSQYLAIYTQYF	TGTGCCAGCAGCCAATACTTAGCGATCTATACGCAGTATTTT
TRBV27	TRBJ1-2	many	TRBD1	CASRATGGYGYTF	TGTGCCAGCAGAGCCACAGGGGGCTATGGCTACACCTTC
TRBV7-2	TRBJ2-7	many	TRBD1	CASSARTGSYEQYF	TGTGCCAGCAGCGCTCGGACAGGTAGCTACGAGCAGTACTTC
TRBV12-3/TRBV12-4	TRBJ2-7	NA	NA	CASRLAGRSSYEQYF	TGTGCCAGCAGGCTCGCTGGGAGATCCTCCTACGAGCAGTACTTC
TRBV9	TRBJ2-1	many	NA	CASSVNLGGIYNEQFF	TGTGCCAGCAGCGTCAATCTAGGGGGAATCTACAATGAGCAGTTCTTC
TRBV6-5	TRBJ2-7	many	NA	CASSTGSRYEQYF	TGTGCCAGCAGTACAGGGAGCAGATACGAGCAGTACTTC
TRBV7-9	TRBJ2-3	few	NA	CASSSPKARLTDTQYF	TGTGCCAGCAGCTCTCCCAAAGCCAGGTTGACAGATACGCAGTATTTT
TRBV28	TRBJ1-1	many	NA	CASARTGDTEAFF	TGTGCCAGCGCCAGAACCGGAGACACTGAAGCTTTCTTT
TRBV14	TRBJ1-2	many	NA	CASSPRRGYGYTF	TGTGCCAGCAGCCCCCGGAGGGGTTATGGCTACACCTTC
TRBV5-4	TRBJ2-3	many	NA	CASSLKAYTDTQYF	TGTGCCAGCAGCTTGAAGGCGTACACAGATACGCAGTATTTT
TRBV19	TRBJ2-1	NA	TRBD2	CASKREERGGVNEQFF	TGTGCCAGTAAGAGGGAGGAGCGGGGGGGCGTGAATGAGCAGTTCTTC
TRBV4-3	TRBJ2-7	many	NA	CASSQDYKVGEQYF	TGCGCCAGCAGCCAAGATTACAAAGTTGGAGAGCAGTACTTC
TRBV12-3/TRBV12-4	TRBJ2-7	many	NA	CASSLLRTYEQYF	TGTGCCAGCAGTTTACTTAGGACCTACGAGCAGTACTTC
TRBV4-2	TRBJ2-7	many	TRBD1	CASSRGQEPYEQYF	TGTGCCAGCAGCCGCGGACAGGAACCCTACGAGCAGTACTTC
TRBV6-6	TRBJ2-1	few	NA	CASSPQVTYNEQFF	TGTGCCAGCAGTCCCCAGGTAACCTACAATGAGCAGTTCTTC
TRBV25-1	TRBJ2-3	NA	TRBD2	CASSGSRTSGVTDTQYF	TGTGCCAGCAGTGGTTCCAGGACTAGCGGGGTCACAGATACGCAGTATTTT
TRBV24-1	TRBJ1-4	NA	NA	CATSAYRVEDEKLFF	TGTGCCACCAGTGCCTACAGGGTGGAGGATGAAAAACTGTTTTTT
TRBV7-9	TRBJ2-5	many	TRBD2	CASGTSRRSETQYF	TGTGCCTCCGGGACTAGCCGGCGGTCTGAGACCCAGTACTTC
TRBV7-2	TRBJ1-1	many	NA	CASSLRAGAMNTEAFF	TGTGCCAGCAGCTTAAGGGCAGGAGCCATGAACACTGAAGCTTTCTTT
TRBV28	TRBJ1-1	few	NA	CASSLPGRDAFF	TGTGCCAGCAGTTTACCGGGTCGTGATGCTTTCTTT
TRBV4-3	TRBJ1-5	many	NA	CASSQEGGWDQPQHF	TGCGCCAGCAGCCAGGAGGGGGGATGGGATCAGCCCCAGCATTTT
TRBV6-5	TRBJ2-6	few	NA	CASTQGTGSGANVLTF	TGTGCCAGCACACAGGGCACAGGCTCTGGGGCCAACGTCCTGACTTTC
TRBV20-1	TRBJ1-5	many	TRBD1	CSAADRPNQPQHF	TGCAGTGCCGCGGACAGGCCTAATCAGCCCCAGCATTTT
TRBV4-3	TRBJ2-1	many	NA	CASSQDHRANEQFF	TGCGCCAGCAGCCAAGATCATCGAGCCAATGAGCAGTTCTTC
TRBV7-2	TRBJ1-6	many	NA	CASSLANSPLHF	TGTGCCAGCAGCTTAGCCAATTCACCCCTCCATTTT
TRBV28	TRBJ2-7	many	NA	CASSLGAGELYEQYF	TGTGCCAGCAGTTTAGGGGCAGGGGAATTGTACGAGCAGTACTTC
TRBV18	TRBJ1-2	many	NA	CASSSIQDSGYTF	TGTGCCAGCTCATCGATACAGGACTCTGGCTACACCTTC
TRBV4-3	TRBJ2-5	NA	NA	CASSQVGGRRETQYF	TGCGCCAGCAGCCAAGTGGGGGGTCGGCGAGAGACCCAGTACTTC
TRBV14	TRBJ2-5	few	NA	CASSQDWGETQYF	TGTGCCAGCAGCCAAGATTGGGGAGAGACCCAGTACTTC
TRBV7-6	TRBJ2-5	few	NA	CASSLGGVKETQYF	TGTGCCAGCAGCTTAGGAGGGGTCAAAGAGACCCAGTACTTC
TRBV4-1	TRBJ2-7	NA	TRBD2	CASSQGGGMYEQYF	TGCGCCAGCAGCCAGGGCGGGGGGATGTACGAGCAGTACTTC
TRBV27	TRBJ2-7	many	NA	CASSLSPISYEQYF	TGTGCCAGCAGTTTGTCGCCGATCTCCTACGAGCAGTACTTC
TRBV12-3/TRBV12-4	TRBJ1-1	many	NA	CASSPIEGHTEAFF	TGTGCCAGCAGTCCGATCGAGGGACACACTGAAGCTTTCTTT
TRBV12-3/TRBV12-4	TRBJ2-2	NA	NA	CASTPEEGFTGELFF	TGTGCCAGCACCCCCGAGGAGGGGTTCACCGGGGAGCTGTTTTTT
TRBV5-5	TRBJ2-3	many	NA	CASSPWVRTDTQYF	TGTGCCAGCAGCCCTTGGGTCCGCACAGATACGCAGTATTTT
TRBV7-9	TRBJ2-2	many	TRBD2	CASSARGGPGELFF	TGTGCCAGCAGCGCTCGGGGAGGGCCCGGGGAGCTGTTTTTT
TRBV20-1	TRBJ1-5	few	NA	CSARESAIGQPQHF	TGCAGTGCTAGAGAATCGGCCATCGGGCAGCCCCAGCATTTT
TRBV20-1	TRBJ1-1	NA	NA	CSARAERWGNTEAFF	TGCAGTGCTAGAGCCGAGAGGTGGGGGAACACTGAAGCTTTCTTT
TRBV6-6	TRBJ1-1	many	TRBD1	CASSFSGTGGGRAFF	TGTGCCAGCAGTTTTTCCGGGACAGGGGGCGGTAGGGCTTTCTTT
TRBV10-3	TRBJ2-7	many	NA	CATVPRAGANYEQYF	TGTGCCACCGTTCCTCGGGCAGGGGCCAACTACGAGCAGTACTTC
TRBV28	TRBJ1-4	many	NA	CASSSGLEKLFF	TGTGCCAGCAGTAGTGGACTTGAAAAACTGTTTTTT
TRBV24-1	TRBJ2-1	NA	NA	CATSDPWSVNEQFF	TGTGCCACCAGTGATCCCTGGAGCGTCAATGAGCAGTTCTTC
TRBV7-2	TRBJ1-3	few	NA	CASSPDVGSGNTIYF	TGTGCCAGCAGCCCTGACGTCGGCTCTGGAAACACCATATATTTT
TRBV24-1	TRBJ2-2	NA	NA	CATSDFRDTGELFF	TGTGCCACCAGTGATTTTCGGGACACCGGGGAGCTGTTTTTT